This T cell receptor beta chain was recorded in a study of T cell responses to AZD1222 COVID-19 vaccine. The repertoire was sequenced with immunoSEQ multiplex PCR; TCRdb's copy has only in-frame clones and lacks some. The sample holds over 150,000 clones, approximately 90% seen once. Germline V gene sequence: CDR1 SSHAT, CDR2 FNYEAQ (reference sequence). The CDR3 contains 15 residues. Details on this clone: One end of the junction varies from germline; a read error may be responsible.

The sample consisted of peripheral blood, taken on day 0 of AZD1222 vaccination. The chain employs TRBV7-7 and TRBJ2-7; TRBD1 agrees at 11 bases. The receptor's source is an adult in good health. In nucleotides, the CDR3 is TGTGCTAGCAGCTCCGGGACAGGGGGCTCCTACGAGCAGTACTTC. Residues: CASSSGTGGSYEQYF.